This TCR beta chain is drawn from a study of blood T cell repertoires in COVID-19 (dated by TCRdb to between 2020 and 2021). Describing the broader study: Collaborator samples came from the United States, Italy and Spain and covered acute and convalescent phases of COVID-19. The material from the prospective study consisted of cDNA or gDNA derived from T cells, B-cell-depleted T cells, or PBMCs. Subjects who had been exposed to COVID-19, were actively infected with it, or had recovered from it provided the deeply sampled blood TCRbeta repertoires that made up the dataset. The repertoires were released in a freely available public database meant as a resource for research on the immune response to SARS-CoV-2. Samples came from the ongoing ImmuneRACE study (first 160 participants) plus 1,254 subjects from 6 global collaborators. Nearly every sample came with metadata listing a de-identified subject ID, COVID-19 status, age in years and sex. HLA class I and class II types, where available, came from metadata supplied by the sample provider rather than from assay-based typing. Study-wide conclusions, independent of this receptor: The quantity of clinical and demographic metadata differed by source and by participant and was supplied without curation.

TCRbeta CDR3 regions were amplified from genomic DNA by means of the immunoSEQ Assay, a bias-controlled multiplex PCR. Regarding the original processing steps: The number of nucleated cells in each sample was estimated from the amplification of reference gene primers within the assay. To quantify the absolute abundance of each unique TCRbeta CDR3 rearrangement, sequence reads were collapsed and filtered. Productive Simpson clonality was computed per sample as the square root of Simpson's diversity index over productive rearrangements. The table was pulled from immuneACCESS by TCRdb, which kept in-frame rearrangements only. Such tables lose some clones; where checked, under half of the loss comes from unresolved V genes, and the rest has no known cause. V, J and clone size derive from that table, while D and trimming were established from the DNA sequence. This sample has tens of thousands of clones in its table, and nearly 85% of those were observed once. The ten largest clones capture under 35% of the sample.

Collaborating institutions collected whole blood in K2EDTA tubes following their own protocols. For TCRbeta analysis, collaborators shipped samples in one of three forms: frozen whole blood, isolated PBMCs, or DNA extracted from either of those sample types. Notes on this clone: The antigen it recognizes is unknown. No much larger clone exists at a distance of one base, and base qualities are not known.

The receptor was isolated from a woman of 80 years or more with acute or convalescent COVID-19. The sample taken for sequencing was peripheral blood.

The CDR3 has the sequence CASTLGTGGRETQYF. The nucleotide sequence reads as follows: TGTGCCAGCACCCTCGGGACAGGGGGACGTGAGACCCAGTACTTC. The chain couples TRBV7-9 to TRBJ2-5; TRBD1 aligns with 11 central bases. The CDR3 runs 15 residues from the cysteine to the phenylalanine. This entry keeps only the CDR3 DNA: 45 bases, framed from base 1. The germline V gene (reference sequence) sets CDR1 to SEHNR and CDR2 to FQNEAQ. The germline V end is reduced by 7 bases and the J end by 5 bases; junction bases left unmatched: 9.